These 8 T cell receptor beta chains were all obtained from the same sample, sequenced in a study of monozygotic twins with inflammatory bowel disease. For each CDR3 protein, TCRdb gives one entry from its re-call of the 5' RACE reads, without DNA. Here the sample table reports around 210,000 distinct CDR3 sequences. The material sequenced was blood. The source is a human donor with ulcerative colitis or Crohn's disease, or a healthy co-twin of an affected twin (not recorded which).

V is TRBV20-1 and J is TRBJ1-2. Looked up from germline, CDR1 is DFQATT and CDR2 is SNEGSKA (reference sequence). The CDR3 contains 11 residues. The CDR3 sequence is CSALGTGGYTF.

This sequence joins TRBV20-1 and TRBJ1-5; TCRdb gives TRBD1 as the D gene, but with no DNA this cannot be confirmed. CDR3 length: 15 amino acids. CDR1 DFQATT and CDR2 SNEGSKA come from the germline V gene (reference sequence). CDR3: CSASNFLGDNQPQHF.

CDR3 residues: CASSRVEATYEQYF. The chain has TRBV18 and TRBJ2-7. Germline loops: CDR1 KGHSH, CDR2 LQKENI. The CDR3 has 14 amino acids.

The rearrangement joins TRBV7-2 to TRBJ1-6. Germline CDR1 SGHTA, CDR2 FQGNSA. The CDR3 extends over 15 amino acids. The chain's CDR3 is CASSFRSKPDSPLHF.

This chain uses TRBV5-5 with TRBJ2-7; TCRdb's D gene call, TRBD1, goes unchecked for lack of DNA. This CDR3 region has 16 residues. Germline V lookup: CDR1 SGHKS, CDR2 YYEKEE (reference sequence). The CDR3 here is CASSAPDRLLPHEQYF.

The chain combines TRBV18 with TRBJ1-2; checking the TCRdb D call of TRBD1 is not possible without DNA. Germline V gene lookup returns CDR1 KGHSH and CDR2 LQKENI. The CDR3 covers 15 residues. The CDR3 loop reads CASSPGSGSNYGYTF. The variable domain in full, completed from reference TRBV18 and TRBJ1-2, reads NAGVMQNPRHLVRRRGQEARLRCSPMKGHSHVYWYRQLPEEGLKFMVYLQKENIIDESGMPKERFSAEFPKEGPSILRIQQVVRGDSAAYFCASSPGSGSNYGYTFGSGTRLTVV.

The rearrangement uses TRBV7-2 and TRBJ2-1; lacking DNA, the TRBD2 call made by TCRdb goes unchecked. From germline, CDR1 is SGHTA and CDR2 FQGNSA. This CDR3 spans 15 amino acids. This chain's CDR3 is CASSLAAGVNNEQFF.

V is TRBV5-1 and J is TRBJ2-1; absent DNA, TCRdb's TRBD1 call cannot be checked. CDR1 and CDR2 (germline): SGHRS, YFSETQ. This CDR3 is 15 amino acids long. The CDR3 is CASNPGTGRYNEQFF.